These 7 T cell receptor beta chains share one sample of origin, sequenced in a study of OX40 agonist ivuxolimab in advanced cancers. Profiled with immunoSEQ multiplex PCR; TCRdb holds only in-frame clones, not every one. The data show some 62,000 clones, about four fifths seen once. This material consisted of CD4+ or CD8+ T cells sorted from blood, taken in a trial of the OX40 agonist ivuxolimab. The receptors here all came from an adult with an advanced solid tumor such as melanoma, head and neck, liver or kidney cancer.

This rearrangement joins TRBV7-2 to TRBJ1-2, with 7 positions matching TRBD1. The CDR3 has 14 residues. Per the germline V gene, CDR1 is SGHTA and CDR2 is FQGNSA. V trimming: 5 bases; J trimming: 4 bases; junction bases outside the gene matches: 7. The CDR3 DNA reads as TGTGCCAGCAGCGGTGACAGGGTAGTCTATGGCTACACCTTC. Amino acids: CASSGDRVVYGYTF.

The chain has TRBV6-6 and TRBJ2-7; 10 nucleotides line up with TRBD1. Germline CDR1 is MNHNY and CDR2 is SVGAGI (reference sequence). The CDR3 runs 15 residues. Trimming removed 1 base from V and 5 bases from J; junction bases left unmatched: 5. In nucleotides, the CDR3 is TGTGCCAGCAGTTACTGGGGACAGGGGATCCACGAGCAGTACTTC. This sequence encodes CASSYWGQGIHEQYF.

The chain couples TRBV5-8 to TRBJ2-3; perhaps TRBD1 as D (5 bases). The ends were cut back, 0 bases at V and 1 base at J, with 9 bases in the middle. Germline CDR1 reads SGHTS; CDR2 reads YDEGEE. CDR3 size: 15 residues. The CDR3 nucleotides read TGTGCCAGCAGCTTGGCAGGGTTCGGCACAGATACGCAGTATTTT. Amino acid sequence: CASSLAGFGTDTQYF.

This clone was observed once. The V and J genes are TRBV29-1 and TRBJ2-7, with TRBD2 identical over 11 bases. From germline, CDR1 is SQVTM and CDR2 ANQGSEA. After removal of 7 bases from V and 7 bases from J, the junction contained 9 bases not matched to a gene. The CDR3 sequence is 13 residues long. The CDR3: CSATLAGVREQYF. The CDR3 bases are TGCAGCGCTACACTAGCGGGAGTACGGGAGCAGTACTTC.

CDR3 DNA sequence: TGTGCCAGCAGCCCCAGGGGGCGAGGTTTAGAGGACACTGAAGCTTTCTTT. This encodes CASSPRGRGLEDTEAFF. The V and J genes are TRBV7-6 and TRBJ1-1; 8 nucleotides agree with TRBD1. Germline V CDR1 and CDR2: SGHVS, FNYEAQ. With 5 bases clipped from V and 3 bases from J, the junction kept 14 bases outside the gene matches. The CDR3 sequence is 17 residues long.

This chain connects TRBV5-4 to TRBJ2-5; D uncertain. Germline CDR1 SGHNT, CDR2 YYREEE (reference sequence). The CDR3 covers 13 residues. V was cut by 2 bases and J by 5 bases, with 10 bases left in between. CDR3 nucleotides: TGTGCCAGCAGCTTTTCCAAGTACGAGACCCAGTACTTC. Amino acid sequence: CASSFSKYETQYF.

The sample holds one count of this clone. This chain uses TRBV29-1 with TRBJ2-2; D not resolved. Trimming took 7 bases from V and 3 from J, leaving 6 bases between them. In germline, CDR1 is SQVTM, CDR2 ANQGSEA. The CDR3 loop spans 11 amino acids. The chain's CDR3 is CSGRDTGELFF. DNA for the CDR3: TGCAGCGGTAGGGACACCGGGGAGCTGTTTTTT.